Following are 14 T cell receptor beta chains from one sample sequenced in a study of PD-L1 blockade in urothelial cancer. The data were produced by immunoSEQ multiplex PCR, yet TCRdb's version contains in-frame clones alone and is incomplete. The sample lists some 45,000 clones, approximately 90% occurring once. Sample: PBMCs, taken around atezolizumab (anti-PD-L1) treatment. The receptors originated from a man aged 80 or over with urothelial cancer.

CDR3 sequence: CASRTAGTGPYGYTF. CDR3 nucleotides: TGTGCCAGCAGAACTGCCGGGACAGGGCCCTATGGCTACACCTTC. V and J are TRBV11-2 and TRBJ1-2; 9 nucleotides line up with TRBD1. The CDR3 has 15 residues. V was clipped by 6 bases and J by 4 bases; unmatched bases: 9. The germline V gene encodes CDR1 SGHAT and CDR2 FQNNGV.

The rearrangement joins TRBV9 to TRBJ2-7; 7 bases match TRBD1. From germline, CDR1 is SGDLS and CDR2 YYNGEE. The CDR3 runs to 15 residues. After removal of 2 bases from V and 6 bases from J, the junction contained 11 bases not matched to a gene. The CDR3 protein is CASSVGTEASSEQYF. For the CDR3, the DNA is TGTGCCAGCAGCGTGGGGACAGAAGCCTCGTCCGAGCAGTACTTC.

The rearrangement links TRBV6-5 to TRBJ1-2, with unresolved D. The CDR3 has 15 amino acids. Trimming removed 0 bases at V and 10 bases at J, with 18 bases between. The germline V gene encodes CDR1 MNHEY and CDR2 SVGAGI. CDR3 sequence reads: CASSYSIGSPPFYTF. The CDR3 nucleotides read TGTGCCAGCAGTTACTCGATTGGCAGTCCCCCATTCTACACCTTC.

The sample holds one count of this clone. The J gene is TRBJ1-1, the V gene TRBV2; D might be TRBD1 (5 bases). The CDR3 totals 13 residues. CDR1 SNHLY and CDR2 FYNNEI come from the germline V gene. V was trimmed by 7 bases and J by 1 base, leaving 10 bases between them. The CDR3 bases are TGTGCCAGCATTAGACAGTCGAACACTGAAGCTTTCTTT. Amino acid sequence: CASIRQSNTEAFF.

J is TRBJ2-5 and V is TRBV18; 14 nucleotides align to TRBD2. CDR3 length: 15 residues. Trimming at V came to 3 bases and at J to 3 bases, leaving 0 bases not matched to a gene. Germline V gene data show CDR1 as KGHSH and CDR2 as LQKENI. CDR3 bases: TGTGCCAGCTCACCGGGACTAGCGGGAGAAGAGACCCAGTACTTC. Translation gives CASSPGLAGEETQYF.

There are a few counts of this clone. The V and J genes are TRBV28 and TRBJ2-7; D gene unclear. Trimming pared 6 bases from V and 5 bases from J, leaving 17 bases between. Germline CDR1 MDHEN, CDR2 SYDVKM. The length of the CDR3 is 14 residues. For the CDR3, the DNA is TGTGCCAGCAGGACCGGGTCTTGGCGTAACGAGCAGTACTTC. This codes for CASRTGSWRNEQYF.

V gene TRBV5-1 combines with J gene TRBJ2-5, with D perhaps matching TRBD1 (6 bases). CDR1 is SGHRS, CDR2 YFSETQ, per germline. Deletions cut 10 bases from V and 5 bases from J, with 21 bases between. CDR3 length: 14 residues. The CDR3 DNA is TGCGCCTCTACTGGGGGCAGTGCCCCGGAGACCCAGTACTTC. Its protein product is CASTGGSAPETQYF.

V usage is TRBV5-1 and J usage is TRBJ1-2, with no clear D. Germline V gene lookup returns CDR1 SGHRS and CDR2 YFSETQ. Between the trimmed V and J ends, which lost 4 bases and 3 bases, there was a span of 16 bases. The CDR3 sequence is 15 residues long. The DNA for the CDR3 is TGCGCCAGCAGCCCGAATTCGGGCGGGGACTATGGCTACACCTTC. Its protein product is CASSPNSGGDYGYTF.

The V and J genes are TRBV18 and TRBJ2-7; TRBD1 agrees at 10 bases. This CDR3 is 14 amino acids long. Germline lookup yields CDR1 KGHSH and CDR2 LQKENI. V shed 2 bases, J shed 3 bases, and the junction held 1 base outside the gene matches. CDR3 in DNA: TGTGCCAGCTCACCAGGGGACAGGGGCTACGAGCAGTACTTC. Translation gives CASSPGDRGYEQYF.

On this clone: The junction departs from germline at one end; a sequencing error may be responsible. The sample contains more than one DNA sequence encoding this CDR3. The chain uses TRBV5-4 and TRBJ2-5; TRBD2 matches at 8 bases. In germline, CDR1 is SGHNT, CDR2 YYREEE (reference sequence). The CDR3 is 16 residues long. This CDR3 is CASRLGSETSVETQYF. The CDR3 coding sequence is TGTGCCAGCAGATTGGGGAGCGAGACTAGCGTCGAGACCCAGTACTTC.

CDR3 DNA: TGTGCCAGCAGTTTCGGGACAACCACCGGGGAGCTGTTTTTT. Its protein is CASSFGTTTGELFF. V usage is TRBV6-5 and J usage is TRBJ2-2, with a weak D call TRBD1 (6 bases). Trimming removed 4 bases from V and 4 bases from J, with 10 bases in between. Germline CDR1 reads MNHEY; CDR2 reads SVGAGI. The CDR3 length is 14 residues.

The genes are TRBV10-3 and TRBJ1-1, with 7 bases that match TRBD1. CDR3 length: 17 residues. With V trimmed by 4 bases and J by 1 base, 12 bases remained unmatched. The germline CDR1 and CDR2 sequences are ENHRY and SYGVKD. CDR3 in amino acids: CAISVRDSRTQNTEAFF. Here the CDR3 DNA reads TGTGCCATCAGTGTAAGGGACAGCCGAACCCAGAACACTGAAGCTTTCTTT.

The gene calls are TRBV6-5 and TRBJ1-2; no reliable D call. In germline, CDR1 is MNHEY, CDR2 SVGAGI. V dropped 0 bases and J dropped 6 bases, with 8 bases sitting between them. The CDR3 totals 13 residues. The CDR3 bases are TGTGCCAGCAGTTACTCATCGGTAGATGGCTACACCTTC. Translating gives CASSYSSVDGYTF.

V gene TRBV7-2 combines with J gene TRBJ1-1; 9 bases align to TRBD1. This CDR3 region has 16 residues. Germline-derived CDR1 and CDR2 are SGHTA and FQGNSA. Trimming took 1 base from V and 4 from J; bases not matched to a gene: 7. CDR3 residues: CASSLDPQGAGTEAFF. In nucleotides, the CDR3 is TGTGCCAGCAGCTTAGACCCACAGGGGGCAGGCACTGAAGCTTTCTTT.